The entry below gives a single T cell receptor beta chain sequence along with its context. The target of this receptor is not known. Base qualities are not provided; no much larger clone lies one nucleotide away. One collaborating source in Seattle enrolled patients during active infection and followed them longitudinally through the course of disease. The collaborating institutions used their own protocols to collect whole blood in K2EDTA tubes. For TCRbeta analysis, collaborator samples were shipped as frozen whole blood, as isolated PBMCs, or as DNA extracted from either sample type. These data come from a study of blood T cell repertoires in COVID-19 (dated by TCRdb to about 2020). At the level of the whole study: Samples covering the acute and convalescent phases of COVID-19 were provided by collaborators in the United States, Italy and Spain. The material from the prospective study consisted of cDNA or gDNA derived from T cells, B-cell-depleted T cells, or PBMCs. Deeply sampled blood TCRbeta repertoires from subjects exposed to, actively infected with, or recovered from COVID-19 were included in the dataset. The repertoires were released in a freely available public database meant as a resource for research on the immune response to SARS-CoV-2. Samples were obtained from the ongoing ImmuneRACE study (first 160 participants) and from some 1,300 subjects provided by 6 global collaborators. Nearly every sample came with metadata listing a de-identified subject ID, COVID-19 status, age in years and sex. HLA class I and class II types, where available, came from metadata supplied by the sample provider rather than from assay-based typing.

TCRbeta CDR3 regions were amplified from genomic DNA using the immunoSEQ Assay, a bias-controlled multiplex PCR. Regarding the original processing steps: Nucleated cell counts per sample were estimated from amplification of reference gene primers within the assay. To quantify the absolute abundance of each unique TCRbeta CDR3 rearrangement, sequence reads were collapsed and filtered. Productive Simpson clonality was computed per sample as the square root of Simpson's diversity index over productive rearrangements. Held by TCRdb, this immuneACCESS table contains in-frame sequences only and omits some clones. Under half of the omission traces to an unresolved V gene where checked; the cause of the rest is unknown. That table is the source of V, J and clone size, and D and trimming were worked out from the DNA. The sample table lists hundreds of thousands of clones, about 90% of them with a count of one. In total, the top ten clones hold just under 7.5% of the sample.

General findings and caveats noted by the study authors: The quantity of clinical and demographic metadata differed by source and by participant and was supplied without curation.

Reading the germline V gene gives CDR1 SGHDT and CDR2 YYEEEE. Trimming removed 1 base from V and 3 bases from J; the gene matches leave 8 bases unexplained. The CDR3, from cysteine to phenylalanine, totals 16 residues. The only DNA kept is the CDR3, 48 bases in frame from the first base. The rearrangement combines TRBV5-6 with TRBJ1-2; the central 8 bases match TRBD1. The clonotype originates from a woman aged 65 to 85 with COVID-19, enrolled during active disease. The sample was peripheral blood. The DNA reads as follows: TGTGCCAGCAGCTTGCCTGGCCAGGGGGCCGACTATGGCTACACCTTC. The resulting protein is CASSLPGQGADYGYTF.